The sequence of this T cell receptor beta chain was determined in a study of blood T cell repertoires in COVID-19. Study-wide context: Material from acute and convalescent COVID-19 was sourced from the United States, Italy and Spain. The cDNA or gDNA used as material had been derived from T cells, B-cell-depleted T cells, or PBMCs.

Authors' methods: Amplified reference gene primers provided the basis for estimating nucleated cell counts. Sequencing was performed with immunoSEQ multiplex PCR; in TCRdb, only in-frame clones are kept and a portion is missing. The D gene and trimming were derived from the DNA, and the V and J assignments and clone size from that table. The sample includes some 58,000 clones, 65% to 90% seen only once; the top ten take roughly 10%. The CDR3 consists of 14 residues. The V and J ends lost 6 bases and 5 bases respectively, with 16 bases between them. CDR1 and CDR2 (germline): LGHDT, YNNKEL (reference sequence). During active infection, Seattle patients enrolled and were then monitored through disease. This clone was recorded only once.

The receptor's source is a man aged 50-59 years with COVID-19, enrolled during active disease. Sequencing input: peripheral blood. The chain is built from TRBV3-1 (or the pseudogene TRBV3-2) and TRBJ2-5, with D perhaps TRBD2 (6 bases). The CDR3 sequence: CASRMTRVDETQYF. The CDR3 bases are TGTGCCAGCAGGATGACTAGAGTGGACGAGACCCAGTACTTC.